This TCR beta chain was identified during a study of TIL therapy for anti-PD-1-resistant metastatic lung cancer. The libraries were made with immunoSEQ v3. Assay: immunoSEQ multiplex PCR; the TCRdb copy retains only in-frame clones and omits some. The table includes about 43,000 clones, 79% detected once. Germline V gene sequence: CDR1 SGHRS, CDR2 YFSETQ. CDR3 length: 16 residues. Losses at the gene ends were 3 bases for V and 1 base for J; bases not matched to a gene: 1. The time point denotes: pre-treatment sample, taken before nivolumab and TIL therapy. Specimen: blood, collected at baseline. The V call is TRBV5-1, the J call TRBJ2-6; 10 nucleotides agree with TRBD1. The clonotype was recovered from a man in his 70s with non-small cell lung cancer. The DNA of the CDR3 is TGCGCCAGCAGCTGGGACAGGGGTTCTGGGGCCAACGTCCTGACTTTC. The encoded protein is CASSWDRGSGANVLTF.